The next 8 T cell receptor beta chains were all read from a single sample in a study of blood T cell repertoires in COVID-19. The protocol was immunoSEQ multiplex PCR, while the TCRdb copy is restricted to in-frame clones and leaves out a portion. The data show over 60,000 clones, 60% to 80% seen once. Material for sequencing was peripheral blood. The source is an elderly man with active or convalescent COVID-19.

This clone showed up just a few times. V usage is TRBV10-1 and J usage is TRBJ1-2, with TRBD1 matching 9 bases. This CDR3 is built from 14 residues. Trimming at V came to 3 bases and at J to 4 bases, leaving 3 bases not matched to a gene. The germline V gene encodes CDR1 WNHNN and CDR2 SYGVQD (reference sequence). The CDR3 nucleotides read TGCGCCAGCAGTGATGGGACAGGGACCTATGGCTACACCTTC. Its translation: CASSDGTGTYGYTF.

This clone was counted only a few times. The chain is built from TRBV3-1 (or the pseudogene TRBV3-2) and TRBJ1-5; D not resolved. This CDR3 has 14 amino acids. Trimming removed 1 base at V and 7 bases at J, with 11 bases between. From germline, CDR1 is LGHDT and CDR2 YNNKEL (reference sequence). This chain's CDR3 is CASSQGAGVQPQHF. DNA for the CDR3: TGTGCCAGCAGCCAAGGGGCAGGCGTACAGCCCCAGCATTTT.

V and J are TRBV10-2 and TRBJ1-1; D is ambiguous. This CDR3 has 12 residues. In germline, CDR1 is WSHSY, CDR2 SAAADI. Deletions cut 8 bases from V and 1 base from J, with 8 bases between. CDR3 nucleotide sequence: TGCGCCAGCGAGGACTCGAACACTGAAGCTTTCTTT. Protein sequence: CASEDSNTEAFF.

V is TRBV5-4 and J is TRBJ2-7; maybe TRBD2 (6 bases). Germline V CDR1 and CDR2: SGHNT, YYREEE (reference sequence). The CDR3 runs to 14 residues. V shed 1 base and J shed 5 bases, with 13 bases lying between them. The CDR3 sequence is CASSLWGGGDEQYF. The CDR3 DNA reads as TGTGCCAGCAGCTTGTGGGGAGGAGGGGACGAGCAGTACTTC.

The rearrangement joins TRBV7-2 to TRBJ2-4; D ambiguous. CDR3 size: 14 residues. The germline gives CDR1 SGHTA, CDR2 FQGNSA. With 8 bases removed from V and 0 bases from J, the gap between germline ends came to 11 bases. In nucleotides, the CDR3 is TGTGCCAGCGCCCTCGGCGGAGCCAAAAACATTCAGTACTTC. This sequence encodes CASALGGAKNIQYF.

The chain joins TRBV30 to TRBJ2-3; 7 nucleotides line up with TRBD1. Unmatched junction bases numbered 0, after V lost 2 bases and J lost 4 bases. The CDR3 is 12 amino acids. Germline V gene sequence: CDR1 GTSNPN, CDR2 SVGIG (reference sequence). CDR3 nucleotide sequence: TGTGCCTGGAGTACAGGGGCAGATACGCAGTATTTT. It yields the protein CAWSTGADTQYF.

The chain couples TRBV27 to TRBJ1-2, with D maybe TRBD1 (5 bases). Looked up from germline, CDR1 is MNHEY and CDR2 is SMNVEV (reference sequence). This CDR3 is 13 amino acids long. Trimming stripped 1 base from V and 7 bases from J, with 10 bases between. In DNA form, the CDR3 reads TGTGCCAGCAGTTTATGGGCAGGGCTTGGCTACACCTTC. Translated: CASSLWAGLGYTF.

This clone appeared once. The CDR3 here is CASSEGGQVETQYF. As DNA, the CDR3 is TGTGCCAGCTCGGAAGGTGGGCAGGTAGAGACCCAGTACTTC. The rearrangement links TRBV18 to TRBJ2-5; no clear D. The germline gives CDR1 KGHSH, CDR2 LQKENI. This CDR3 spans 14 amino acids. The V end was cut by 6 bases, the J end by 4 bases, with 15 bases between.